This TCR beta chain was sequenced in a study of blood T cell repertoires in COVID-19. Across the study: PBMCs, B-cell-depleted T cells, or T cells were the source of the cDNA or gDNA that made up the material.

The CDR3 contains 13 residues. Germline V gene lookup returns CDR1 PRHDT and CDR2 FYEKMQ (reference sequence). V lost 1 base to trimming and J lost 6 bases, with 6 bases between them. In the authors' methods: Reference gene primer amplification gave nucleated cell count estimates. Some clones are missing from TCRdb's copy, which holds only in-frame ones; the method was immunoSEQ multiplex PCR. V, J and clone size derive from that table, while D and trimming were established from the DNA sequence. The sample shows about 64,000 clones, 86% of them seen only once. V usage is TRBV13 and J usage is TRBJ2-2; D is perhaps TRBD2 (5 bases). This TCR derives from a man aged 40-50 years with acute or convalescent COVID-19. Source material: peripheral blood. The CDR3 DNA reads TGTGCCAGCAGCTTAGAGGACTCCGGGGAGCTGTTTTTT. Translation gives CASSLEDSGELFF.